One sample yielded the 19 T cell receptor beta chains listed below, sequenced in a study of T cells in Graves' hyperthyroidism and ophthalmopathy. The source material, RNA transcripts, was used to amplify TCR beta CDR3 regions. RT-PCR in the first round (using the HTBI primer set) targeted the TCR CDR3. TCRdb fed the multiplex PCR reads into MiXCR, producing one record per CDR3 protein. Of approximately 530,000 distinct CDR3 sequences in the sample, less than 20% were seen once. The sample taken for sequencing was blood. Receptors were obtained from a man aged 35 to 55 with Graves' ophthalmopathy.

The chain is built from TRBV7-2 and TRBJ1-6; the D is unclear. Trimming removed 1 base from V and 4 bases from J, with 14 bases in between. The CDR3 is 17 amino acids. CDR1 is SGHTA, CDR2 FQGNSA, per germline. CDR3: CASSLGERSQYNSPLHF. CDR3 nucleotides: TGTGCCAGCAGCTTAGGCGAGCGATCCCAATATAATTCACCCCTCCACTTT.

This clonotype was found many times. This chain joins TRBV30 and TRBJ2-1; D is undetermined. The CDR3 totals 12 residues. CDR1 GTSNPN and CDR2 SVGIG come from the germline V gene (reference sequence). Trimming shortened V by 2 bases and J by 10 bases, and 12 bases separated the two germline ends. CDR3 sequence: CAWSLNKREQFF. The CDR3 nucleotides read TGTGCCTGGAGTTTGAACAAGCGCGAGCAGTTCTTC.

In this sample, this clonotype turned up many times. The chain is built from TRBV20-1 and TRBJ2-5, with 7 bases identical to TRBD2. This CDR3 contains 14 residues. Germline CDR1 DFQATT, CDR2 SNEGSKA (reference sequence). V trimming: 1 base; J trimming: 5 bases; junction bases outside the gene matches: 7. CDR3 DNA sequence: TGCAGTGCTAGAGTAACCATCGGGGGGGAGACCCAGTACTTC. Encoded protein: CSARVTIGGETQYF.

The chain is built from TRBV4-1 and TRBJ2-2; D possibly corresponds to TRBD1 (6 bases). The CDR3 totals 14 residues. Per germline, CDR1 MGHRA and CDR2 YSYEKL. V shed 8 bases and J shed 2 bases, with 12 bases lying between them. The CDR3, as DNA: TGCGCCAGCGAAAGGACAGACAACACCGGGGAGCTGTTTTTT. Protein product: CASERTDNTGELFF.

The chain recombines TRBV4-1 with TRBJ1-5; 7 bases map to TRBD1. The length of the CDR3 is 15 residues. Germline CDR1 reads MGHRA; CDR2 reads YSYEKL. V dropped 1 base and J dropped 4; count of bases not matched to a gene: 4. CDR3 residues: CASSQVTGENQPQHF. CDR3 coding DNA: TGCGCCAGCAGCCAAGTTACAGGGGAGAATCAGCCCCAGCATTTT.

The chain uses TRBV4-1 and TRBJ2-3, with D perhaps TRBD1 (5 bases). Germline V CDR1 and CDR2: MGHRA, YSYEKL. V lost 1 base to trimming and J lost 3 bases, with 14 bases between them. The CDR3 consists of 16 residues. The DNA of the CDR3 is TGCGCCAGCAGCCAAGGTTCAGGGTCTGGAACAGATACGCAGTATTTT. Its translation: CASSQGSGSGTDTQYF.

The chain has TRBV3-1 and TRBJ2-3; TRBD2 matches 15 bases. Trimming cost V 6 bases and J 0 bases; bases outside gene matches: 4. The CDR3 is made up of 17 amino acids. Germline CDR1 LGHDT, CDR2 YNNKEL (reference sequence). CDR3: CASRGTSGGTSTDTQYF. CDR3 DNA: TGTGCCAGCAGGGGGACTAGCGGGGGGACTAGCACAGATACGCAGTATTTT.

This clonotype was seen a few times. The rearrangement uses TRBV6-1 and TRBJ1-6; 7 bases are a match to TRBD1. The length of the CDR3 is 16 residues. J was trimmed by 5 bases and V by 5 bases; bases with no gene match: 9. The germline CDR1 and CDR2 sequences are MNHNS and SASEGT. CDR3 sequence reads: CASSYGQGVHNSPLHF. In DNA, the CDR3 is TGTGCCAGCAGTTACGGGCAGGGGGTCCATAATTCACCCCTCCACTTT.

This clonotype was detected many times. V gene TRBV6-6 combines with J gene TRBJ1-1, with D unclear. V was cut by 0 bases and J by 0 bases, with 8 bases left in between. The germline gives CDR1 MNHNY, CDR2 SVGAGI (reference sequence). This CDR3 has 15 residues. CDR3 DNA sequence: TGTGCCAGCAGTTACTCGCGCGCCATGAACACTGAAGCTTTCTTT. As protein: CASSYSRAMNTEAFF.

This chain's CDR3 is CASSVGDRYEQYF. The CDR3 bases are TGTGCCAGCAGTGTCGGGGACAGATACGAGCAGTACTTC. The genes are TRBV14 and TRBJ2-7; 7 bases line up with TRBD1. This CDR3 region has 13 residues. Germline CDR1 and CDR2: SGHDN and FVKESK. Trimming removed 6 bases from V and 4 bases from J; junction bases left unmatched: 6.

The chain employs TRBV27 and TRBJ1-6; the D is unclear. Trimming took 2 bases from V and 11 from J, leaving 13 bases between them. Germline CDR1 and CDR2: MNHEY and SMNVEV (reference sequence). The CDR3 covers 14 residues. CDR3 nucleotides: TGTGCCAGCAGTTTACAACAGTTCCCCGCACCCCTCCACTTT. Translating it yields CASSLQQFPAPLHF.

This clonotype was counted at least ten times. The chain is built from TRBV5-1 and TRBJ1-5, with D possibly matching TRBD1 (6 bases). From germline, CDR1 is SGHRS and CDR2 YFSETQ. Trimming took 4 bases from V and 7 from J, leaving 15 bases between them. This CDR3 region has 14 residues. The CDR3 protein is CASSEGEVGQPQHF. Here the CDR3 DNA reads TGCGCCAGCAGCGAGGGGGAGGTAGGGCAGCCCCAGCATTTT.

This clonotype has at least ten counts. The rearrangement links TRBV3-1 to TRBJ2-2; TRBD2 aligns across 10 bases. Germline CDR1 is LGHDT and CDR2 is YNNKEL (reference sequence). This CDR3 region has 16 residues. V lost 3 bases to trimming and J lost 6 bases; unmatched junction nucleotides: 7. In DNA, the CDR3 is TGTGCCAGCAGCCATAGGCTAGCGGGAGTGGCCGGGGAGCTGTTTTTT. Protein sequence: CASSHRLAGVAGELFF.

The V call is TRBV27, the J call TRBJ2-1; D is undetermined. The germline V and J ends were trimmed by 5 bases and 0 bases, with 11 bases remaining between them. The CDR3 contains 15 residues. Germline loops: CDR1 MNHEY, CDR2 SMNVEV (reference sequence). In DNA, the CDR3 is TGTGCCAGCAGTATTGACTTCAGCTCCTACAATGAGCAGTTCTTC. Translation gives CASSIDFSSYNEQFF.

Concerning this clonotype: A read error may account for a junction end that differs from germline. This chain connects TRBV12-3 or TRBV12-4 to TRBJ2-1; possibly TRBD2 for D (5 bases). The CDR3 is 15 residues long. CDR3 sequence: CASSLTRVSSNEQFF. The DNA for the CDR3 is TGTGCCAGCAGTTTGACGAGGGTGTCCTCCAATGAGCAGTTCTTC.

This sequence joins TRBV12-3 or TRBV12-4 and TRBJ2-2, with D possibly being TRBD1 (5 bases). The V gene lost 6 bases and the J gene lost 11 bases, with 25 bases spanning the gap. The CDR3 consists of 16 residues. CDR3: CASRSDRIQDLIELFF. CDR3 coding DNA: TGTGCCAGCAGGTCCGACAGAATTCAAGATCTTATAGAGCTGTTTTTT.

The sample holds a few counts of this clonotype. The rearrangement links TRBV11-2 to TRBJ1-1; perhaps TRBD1 as D (5 bases). This CDR3 contains 15 residues. V gave up 3 bases and J gave up 7 bases, with 18 bases separating them. From germline, CDR1 is SGHAT and CDR2 FQNNGV. Written as DNA, the CDR3 is TGTGCCAGCAGCTTGATGGGGCGCCGTGTGAGTGAAGCTTTCTTT. As protein: CASSLMGRRVSEAFF.

This clonotype was seen many times. This chain uses TRBV12-3 or TRBV12-4 with TRBJ1-2, with 8 positions matching TRBD1. With V trimmed by 8 bases and J by 3 bases, 17 bases remained unmatched. The CDR3 consists of 17 residues. CDR3 protein: CASPSTRNRGIYYGYTF. CDR3 nucleotides: TGTGCCAGCCCTTCAACCCGAAACAGGGGGATATACTATGGCTACACCTTC.

In this sample, this clonotype turned up many times. This chain joins TRBV7-9 and TRBJ1-1; possibly TRBD1 for D (5 bases). V lost 2 bases and J lost 6, with 13 bases in between. Germline-derived CDR1 and CDR2 are SEHNR and FQNEAQ (reference sequence). This CDR3 is 14 amino acids long. CDR3 sequence reads: CASSLIRGHPEAFF. CDR3 sequence (DNA): TGTGCCAGCAGCTTAATACGAGGACATCCTGAAGCTTTCTTT. The full variable domain, in which reference TRBV7-9 and TRBJ1-1 provide the parts outside the CDR3, is DTGVSQNPRHKITKRGQNVTFRCDPISEHNRLYWYRQTLGQGPEFLTYFQNEAQLEKSRLLSDRFSAERPKGSFSTLEIQRTEQGDSAMYLCASSLIRGHPEAFFGQGTRLTVV.